A single sample gave rise to the 32 T cell receptor beta chains below, sequenced in a study of cytomegalovirus exposure and HLA in healthy donors. The protocol was immunoSEQ multiplex PCR, while the TCRdb copy is restricted to in-frame clones and leaves out a portion. The repertoire consists of 150,000 to 200,000 clones, with around 84% occurring once and the leading ten covering more than 15%. What was sequenced was PBMCs. Source of these receptors: a man aged 18 to 30 in good health and CMV-seropositive.

The chain joins TRBV11-2 to TRBJ2-7; D is perhaps TRBD2 (6 bases). The germline CDR1 and CDR2 sequences are SGHAT and FQNNGV. The V gene lost 5 bases and the J gene lost 3 bases, with 17 bases spanning the gap. There are 15 residues in the CDR3. CDR3 sequence: CASSPDGDWSYEQYF. As DNA, the CDR3 is TGTGCCAGCAGCCCAGACGGGGACTGGAGCTACGAGCAGTACTTC.

V gene TRBV30 combines with J gene TRBJ1-1; tentative D call: TRBD1 (6 bases). This CDR3 is 16 amino acids long. Looked up from germline, CDR1 is GTSNPN and CDR2 is SVGIG (reference sequence). The V end lost 5 bases, the J end lost 7 bases, and 26 bases lay between the germline ends. The CDR3 region has the DNA TGTGCCTGGTGGGGGGGGGCTCGGGGAGTGGTAGGTGAAGCTTTCTTT. Its translation: CAWWGGARGVVGEAFF.

The chain employs TRBV7-2 and TRBJ2-5, with TRBD1 identical over 7 bases. With 4 bases clipped from V and 5 bases from J, the junction kept 7 bases outside the gene matches. Germline CDR1 SGHTA, CDR2 FQGNSA. The CDR3 consists of 14 residues. CDR3 region: CASSWAQGRETQYF. CDR3 DNA: TGTGCCAGCAGCTGGGCACAGGGGCGGGAGACCCAGTACTTC.

This clone was detected once. V usage is TRBV28 and J usage is TRBJ2-5; 10 bases map to TRBD2. The CDR3 length is 14 residues. V trimming: 7 bases; J trimming: 5 bases; junction bases outside the gene matches: 7. In germline, CDR1 is MDHEN, CDR2 SYDVKM. The CDR3 is CASKPSGGTETQYF. CDR3 DNA sequence: TGTGCCAGCAAACCTAGCGGGGGTACGGAGACCCAGTACTTC.

This clone was detected only once. V usage is TRBV7-3 and J usage is TRBJ2-1; 9 bases align to TRBD2. This CDR3 spans 16 amino acids. The junction had 5 bases not matched to a gene; V was cut back by 5 bases and J by 0 bases. Per the germline V gene, CDR1 is SGHTA and CDR2 is FQGTGA. CDR3 nucleotide sequence: TGTGCCAGCAGCCCGTTTAGCGGGAGCTCCTACAATGAGCAGTTCTTC. As protein: CASSPFSGSSYNEQFF.

This chain links TRBV6-6 with TRBJ1-1; 8 nucleotides align to TRBD1. Germline-derived CDR1 and CDR2 are MNHNY and SVGAGI (reference sequence). With 4 bases clipped from V and 8 bases from J, the junction kept 0 bases outside the gene matches. The CDR3 contains 11 residues. DNA for the CDR3: TGTGCCAGCAGTTGGGACAGGGAAGCTTTCTTT. As protein: CASSWDREAFF.

The chain is built from TRBV6-6 and TRBJ1-1, with 9 bases that match TRBD1. This CDR3 has 16 amino acids. The V segment lost 6 bases and the J segment 0 bases; nucleotides outside the gene matches: 8. The germline CDR1 and CDR2 sequences are MNHNY and SVGAGI (reference sequence). This CDR3 reads CASSLTGGPMNTEAFF. For the CDR3, the DNA is TGTGCCAGCAGCTTAACAGGGGGCCCTATGAACACTGAAGCTTTCTTT.

A few counts support this clone. The chain recombines TRBV7-9 with TRBJ1-4; 7 bases are a match to TRBD1. The CDR3 spans 15 residues. Germline CDR1 is SEHNR and CDR2 is FQNEAQ (reference sequence). V trimming: 5 bases; J trimming: 11 bases; junction bases outside the gene matches: 14. CDR3 bases: TGTGCCAGCAGCCAGAGTTCGACAGGGTTTTTGAAACTGTTTTTT. It is translated as CASSQSSTGFLKLFF.

The chain uses TRBV7-8 and TRBJ2-3; 7 bases match TRBD2. The V segment lost 1 base and the J segment 0 bases; nucleotides outside the gene matches: 7. CDR1 and CDR2 (germline): SGHVS, FQNEAQ. There are 17 residues in the CDR3. CDR3 protein: CASSLVVSGVSTDTQYF. CDR3 bases: TGTGCCAGCAGCTTAGTAGTCAGCGGGGTGAGCACAGATACGCAGTATTTT.

The chain is built from TRBV9 and TRBJ2-1, with 9 bases fitting TRBD2. This CDR3 contains 16 residues. Germline CDR1 reads SGDLS; CDR2 reads YYNGEE. V shed 1 base, J shed 6 bases, and the junction held 8 bases outside the gene matches. This CDR3 reads CASSVHVASGTNEQFF. CDR3 in DNA: TGTGCCAGCAGCGTACATGTGGCTAGCGGGACCAATGAGCAGTTCTTC. Complete variable domain (other parts from reference TRBV9 and TRBJ2-1): DSGVTQTPKHLITATGQRVTLRCSPRSGDLSVYWYQQSLDQGLQFLIQYYNGEERAKGNILERFSAQQFPDLHSELNLSSLELGDSALYFCASSVHVASGTNEQFFGPGTRLTVL.

The chain uses TRBV5-6 and TRBJ2-7; D possibly corresponds to TRBD1 (6 bases). There are 16 residues in the CDR3. The germline CDR1 and CDR2 sequences are SGHDT and YYEEEE. The V gene lost 4 bases and the J gene lost 0 bases, with 17 bases spanning the gap. DNA for the CDR3: TGTGCCAGCAGCCCATATCCGGACAGCCTCTCCTACGAGCAGTACTTC. It codes for CASSPYPDSLSYEQYF.

With respect to this clone: The same CDR3 arises from other DNA sequences in this sample as well. The chain couples TRBV7-3 to TRBJ1-2, with TRBD1 matching 9 bases. J lost 5 bases, V lost 3 bases, and 1 base had no gene match. This CDR3 has 13 residues. Per the germline V gene, CDR1 is SGHTA and CDR2 is FQGTGA. CDR3 coding DNA: TGTGCCAGCAGCTTGGGACAGGGTTATGGCTACACCTTC. It translates to CASSLGQGYGYTF.

CDR3 protein: CASSLDSGPTDTQYF. Written as DNA, the CDR3 is TGTGCCAGCAGCTTAGATTCAGGGCCTACGGATACGCAGTATTTT. The genes are TRBV11-3 and TRBJ2-3; the D gene is possibly TRBD1 (5 bases). Trimming stripped 0 bases from V and 6 bases from J, with 13 bases between. This CDR3 spans 15 amino acids. Germline V gene sequence: CDR1 SGHNT, CDR2 YENEEA.

The genes are TRBV5-4 and TRBJ1-2; TRBD1 matches at 8 bases. Germline V gene data show CDR1 as SGHNT and CDR2 as YYREEE (reference sequence). The CDR3 is 16 amino acids. Trimming took 2 bases from V and 2 from J; bases not matched to a gene: 8. CDR3 region: CASSFLGQGQNYGYTF. CDR3 nucleotides: TGTGCCAGCAGCTTCTTAGGACAGGGACAAAACTATGGCTACACCTTC.

The chain has TRBV19 and TRBJ2-3; 9 bases fit TRBD1. CDR1 and CDR2 (germline): LNHDA, SQIVND (reference sequence). The ends lost 4 bases at V and 3 bases at J; junction bases unmatched: 5. This CDR3 has 15 amino acids. The CDR3 reads CASSTGQGMTDTQYF. As DNA, the CDR3 is TGTGCCAGTAGTACCGGACAGGGGATGACAGATACGCAGTATTTT.

The CDR3 protein is CASRSGSYEQYF. The CDR3 DNA follows: TGTGCCAGCAGGTCAGGGTCCTACGAGCAGTACTTC. The gene calls are TRBV28 and TRBJ2-7; possibly TRBD1 for D (5 bases). The CDR3 consists of 12 residues. Germline V gene lookup returns CDR1 MDHEN and CDR2 SYDVKM. V shed 6 bases and J shed 1 base, with 7 bases lying between them.

The table lists this clone with a count of one. The genes are TRBV28 and TRBJ1-4; 8 bases map to TRBD1. The germline V gene has CDR1 MDHEN and CDR2 SYDVKM. V lost 4 bases to trimming and J lost 7 bases; unmatched junction nucleotides: 5. The CDR3 loop spans 14 amino acids. Written as DNA, the CDR3 is TGTGCCAGCAGTTCCGGACAGGGAAGTGAAAAACTGTTTTTT. Its protein is CASSSGQGSEKLFF.

The J gene is TRBJ1-5, the V gene TRBV10-3; D is unresolved. Germline CDR1 is ENHRY and CDR2 is SYGVKD. The CDR3 sequence is 15 residues long. V dropped 4 bases and J dropped 0 bases, with 10 bases sitting between them. This chain's CDR3 is CAISVSGNSNQPQHF. The CDR3 DNA sequence: TGTGCCATCAGTGTTTCCGGGAATAGCAATCAGCCCCAGCATTTT.

The genes are TRBV30 and TRBJ2-7; maybe TRBD2 (5 bases). The CDR3 is 11 residues long. Germline loops: CDR1 GTSNPN, CDR2 SVGIG (reference sequence). V lost 5 bases, J lost 3 bases, and 8 bases lay in between. CDR3: CAWGGFYEQYF. The CDR3 region has the DNA TGTGCCTGGGGAGGCTTCTACGAGCAGTACTTC.

The chain couples TRBV15 to TRBJ2-1; unclear D gene. This CDR3 is built from 14 residues. Germline V gives CDR1 LNHNV, CDR2 YYDKDF (reference sequence). The germline V and J ends were trimmed by 1 base and 1 base, with 5 bases remaining between them. The DNA of the CDR3 is TGTGCCACCAGCAGAGCGGTATCCTACAATGAGCAGTTCTTC. As protein: CATSRAVSYNEQFF.

V gene TRBV7-8 combines with J gene TRBJ2-7, with TRBD2 matching 9 bases. The ends lost 5 bases at V and 0 bases at J; junction bases unmatched: 5. The CDR3 is 15 amino acids. Germline CDR1 is SGHVS and CDR2 is FQNEAQ. The DNA for the CDR3 is TGTGCCAGCAGCACCCTAGCGGGGCCCTCCTACGAGCAGTACTTC. Protein: CASSTLAGPSYEQYF.

The chain links TRBV9 to TRBJ2-7; D may be TRBD1 (6 bases). The CDR3 runs 13 residues. Germline V gene lookup returns CDR1 SGDLS and CDR2 YYNGEE. The V and J ends lost 1 base and 6 bases respectively, with 11 bases between them. CDR3 in amino acids: CASSVLDSSEQYF. The DNA for the CDR3 is TGTGCCAGCAGCGTATTGGACAGTTCCGAGCAGTACTTC. The full variable domain, its missing parts supplied by reference TRBV9 and TRBJ2-7, is DSGVTQTPKHLITATGQRVTLRCSPRSGDLSVYWYQQSLDQGLQFLIQYYNGEERAKGNILERFSAQQFPDLHSELNLSSLELGDSALYFCASSVLDSSEQYFGPGTRLTVT.

The CDR3 here is CASSLAGNGKLFF. Here the CDR3 DNA reads TGTGCCAGCAGTTTGGCGGGGAACGGAAAACTGTTTTTT. The chain is built from TRBV27 and TRBJ1-4; no clear D gene. Germline assignment: CDR1 MNHEY and CDR2 SMNVEV (reference sequence). The CDR3 spans 13 residues. Trimming removed 3 bases at V and 10 bases at J, with 12 bases between.

V gene TRBV29-1 combines with J gene TRBJ1-2; TRBD1 aligns across 7 bases. The J segment lost 1 base and the V segment lost 1 base, leaving 6 bases of the junction unmatched. CDR1 and CDR2 (germline): SQVTM, ANQGSEA. The CDR3 has 15 amino acids. CDR3: CSVEGSGTVNYGYTF. CDR3 in DNA: TGCAGCGTTGAAGGTTCCGGGACAGTTAACTATGGCTACACCTTC.

The J gene is TRBJ1-6, the V gene TRBV5-4, with a tentative D call TRBD1 (5 bases). Germline loops: CDR1 SGHNT, CDR2 YYREEE (reference sequence). This CDR3 has 12 amino acids. V was trimmed by 7 bases and J by 10 bases, leaving 12 bases between them. CDR3: CASLSGGSPLHF. CDR3 coding DNA: TGTGCCAGCCTCTCCGGGGGGTCACCCCTCCACTTT.

The CDR3 here is CASSETGGTYEQYF. The CDR3 nucleotides are TGTGCCAGCAGTGAAACAGGGGGCACGTACGAGCAGTACTTC. The chain has TRBV25-1 and TRBJ2-7; 9 bases match TRBD1. The CDR3 extends over 14 amino acids. Germline values: CDR1 MGHDK, CDR2 SYGVNS. Unmatched junction bases numbered 3, after V lost 2 bases and J lost 4 bases.

The V call is TRBV11-2, the J call TRBJ2-7, with TRBD1 matching 7 bases. The junction had 15 bases not matched to a gene; V was cut back by 5 bases and J by 2 bases. CDR1 is SGHAT and CDR2 is FQNNGV in the germline V gene. This CDR3 comprises 17 residues. The CDR3 sequence: CASSPVNRGRNPYEQYF. CDR3 coding DNA: TGTGCCAGCAGCCCCGTCAACAGGGGTCGAAACCCCTACGAGCAGTACTTC.

The chain employs TRBV28 and TRBJ1-2; TRBD1 aligns across 7 bases. This CDR3 spans 16 amino acids. The V segment lost 2 bases and the J segment 8 bases; nucleotides outside the gene matches: 14. Germline CDR1 is MDHEN and CDR2 is SYDVKM. This CDR3 reads CASSLEITETGWGYTF. CDR3 coding DNA: TGTGCCAGCAGTTTAGAAATAACCGAGACAGGGTGGGGCTACACCTTC.

To note about this clone: The sample carries other DNA sequences with the same CDR3. The chain joins TRBV6-5 to TRBJ1-5, with 8 positions matching TRBD1. V lost 2 bases to trimming and J lost 6 bases; unmatched junction nucleotides: 3. Looked up from germline, CDR1 is MNHEY and CDR2 is SVGAGI. The CDR3 runs to 14 residues. CDR3 DNA sequence: TGTGCCAGCAGTTACGGGACAGGCGGTCAGCCCCAGCATTTT. Its translation: CASSYGTGGQPQHF.

The chain joins TRBV30 to TRBJ2-5; D might be TRBD1 (5 bases). The CDR3 contains 12 residues. Per germline, CDR1 GTSNPN and CDR2 SVGIG (reference sequence). Trimming removed 0 bases at V and 4 bases at J, with 6 bases between. In DNA, the CDR3 is TGTGCCTGGAGTGTACAGGCAGAGACCCAGTACTTC. It specifies CAWSVQAETQYF.

This chain uses TRBV2 with TRBJ1-5; D unresolved. The CDR3 totals 14 residues. From germline, CDR1 is SNHLY and CDR2 FYNNEI. Trimming took 7 bases from V and 3 from J, leaving 13 bases between them. The CDR3 DNA reads TGTGCCAGCACCCCCGACAAGCCCAATCAGCCCCAGCATTTT. Translation: CASTPDKPNQPQHF.

This clone was recorded a few times. This chain connects TRBV2 to TRBJ1-1; D not certain. V lost 2 bases and J 13 bases, leaving 8 bases between the germline ends. The germline gives CDR1 SNHLY, CDR2 FYNNEI. There are 10 residues in the CDR3. The CDR3 DNA reads TGTGCCAGCAGTGAAACCTCCGGTTTCTTT. As protein: CASSETSGFF.